Listed here are 26 T cell receptor beta chains from one sample, sequenced in a study of long-term antiretroviral therapy in people with HIV. Runs used v3.0 of the immunoSEQ assay and were done at survey level. TCRdb's table, derived via immunoSEQ multiplex PCR, lists solely in-frame clones and lacks some. The sample shows 28,000 or so clones, less than 90% of them seen only once. The sample in question was unsorted PBMCs, obtained 0.4 years after starting antiretroviral therapy. The receptors were sampled from a man aged 18 to 35 with HIV.

The chain joins TRBV27 to TRBJ2-1; 9 bases align to TRBD1. After removal of 6 bases from V and 3 bases from J, the junction contained 6 bases not matched to a gene. CDR1 and CDR2 (germline): MNHEY, SMNVEV (reference sequence). CDR3 length: 15 amino acids. The CDR3 DNA sequence: TGTGCCAGCAGCCTGTGGACAGGGGACTACAATGAGCAGTTCTTC. It codes for CASSLWTGDYNEQFF.

The chain combines TRBV27 with TRBJ2-3; 8 positions agree with TRBD2. CDR1 is MNHEY, CDR2 SMNVEV, per germline (reference sequence). The length of the CDR3 is 15 residues. V was pared by 4 bases and J by 5 bases, with 8 bases of the junction left unmatched. The CDR3 nucleotides read TGTGCCAGCAGTTCCGGGGGGGCCGGAATAGATACGCAGTATTTT. It translates to CASSSGGAGIDTQYF.

This chain links TRBV9 with TRBJ2-1; the match to TRBD1 covers 10 bases. Losses at the gene ends were 3 bases for V and 6 bases for J; bases not matched to a gene: 9. The CDR3 spans 16 residues. Germline CDR1 and CDR2: SGDLS and YYNGEE. CDR3 sequence: CASSGFGTGASNEQFF. The CDR3 nucleotides are TGTGCCAGCAGCGGCTTCGGGACAGGGGCGTCCAATGAGCAGTTCTTC.

The rearrangement joins TRBV5-5 to TRBJ1-1; D is uncertain. Trimming stripped 4 bases from V and 3 bases from J, with 13 bases between. Germline V gene data show CDR1 as SGHKS and CDR2 as YYEKEE (reference sequence). This CDR3 region has 14 residues. The CDR3 loop is CASSPAGWDTEAFF. DNA for the CDR3: TGTGCCAGCAGCCCGGCGGGGTGGGACACTGAAGCTTTCTTT.

The V gene is TRBV18, the J gene TRBJ2-7; 7 bases are a match to TRBD2. The V segment lost 3 bases and the J segment 1 base; nucleotides outside the gene matches: 9. The germline gives CDR1 KGHSH, CDR2 LQKENI. This CDR3 comprises 16 residues. CDR3 protein: CASSPPVRGGSYEQYF. DNA for the CDR3: TGTGCCAGCTCACCTCCCGTCCGGGGAGGGTCCTACGAGCAGTACTTC.

This chain links TRBV6-6 with TRBJ2-3; D is unclear. V was pared by 11 bases and J by 5 bases, with 5 bases between. The germline gives CDR1 MNHNY, CDR2 SVGAGI (reference sequence). The CDR3 spans 9 residues. The CDR3 DNA reads as TGTGCCTCGGGAGATACGCAGTATTTT. Residues: CASGDTQYF.

This sequence joins TRBV5-4 and TRBJ1-2; D is perhaps TRBD1 (6 bases). V shed 4 bases and J shed 4 bases, with 23 bases lying between them. Germline lookup yields CDR1 SGHNT and CDR2 YYREEE (reference sequence). The CDR3 sequence is 17 residues long. CDR3 nucleotides: TGTGCCAGCAGCCAAATAAACAGGGATTACTTAATCTATGGCTACACCTTC. Amino acid sequence: CASSQINRDYLIYGYTF.

The CDR3 nucleotides read TGTGCCAGCAGCGCCCCTCCGGGACTAGCGGGAGATGAGCAGTTCTTC. This codes for CASSAPPGLAGDEQFF. This chain uses TRBV9 with TRBJ2-1; 14 bases are shared with TRBD2. The germline gives CDR1 SGDLS, CDR2 YYNGEE. After removal of 3 bases from V and 8 bases from J, the junction contained 7 bases not matched to a gene. The CDR3 contains 16 residues.

The chain carries TRBV9 and TRBJ2-3, with D hard to call. V shed 6 bases and J shed 4 bases, with 18 bases lying between them. The CDR3 extends over 15 amino acids. The germline V gene encodes CDR1 SGDLS and CDR2 YYNGEE. The CDR3 DNA follows: TGTGCCAGCAACCCTACCGGGCCCGCGGCAGATACGCAGTATTTT. It codes for CASNPTGPAADTQYF.

V usage is TRBV19 and J usage is TRBJ2-3, with TRBD2 identical over 9 bases. This CDR3 has 15 residues. Germline V gives CDR1 LNHDA, CDR2 SQIVND (reference sequence). V lost 3 bases, J lost 4 bases, and 5 bases stayed unmatched. The CDR3 DNA is TGTGCCAGTAGTATGAGGCGGGAGGGCCCAGATACGCAGTATTTT. It encodes CASSMRREGPDTQYF.

The V gene is TRBV5-1, the J gene TRBJ2-7; D gene uncertain. Per germline, CDR1 SGHRS and CDR2 YFSETQ. This CDR3 is built from 12 residues. V lost 2 bases, J lost 4 bases, and 7 bases lay in between. CDR3 bases: TGCGCCAGCAGCTTTTTAGGGTACGAGCAGTACTTC. Residues: CASSFLGYEQYF.

The chain links TRBV5-1 to TRBJ2-7, with 8 positions matching TRBD2. This CDR3 is built from 15 residues. In germline, CDR1 is SGHRS, CDR2 YFSETQ. Trimming at V came to 5 bases and at J to 0 bases, leaving 7 bases not matched to a gene. In DNA, the CDR3 is TGCGCCAGCAGGATGGTAAGCGGGAGCTCCTACGAGCAGTACTTC. This codes for CASRMVSGSSYEQYF.

The CDR3 DNA sequence: TGTGCCAGCAGTCTGGACAGGGGACCTTATGGCTACACCTTC. Protein: CASSLDRGPYGYTF. The chain employs TRBV6-5 and TRBJ1-2, with TRBD1 matching over 9 bases. Per germline, CDR1 MNHEY and CDR2 SVGAGI. With V trimmed by 5 bases and J by 5 bases, 6 bases remained unmatched. The CDR3 runs 14 residues.

In this sample, this clone turned up once. The V and J genes are TRBV27 and TRBJ1-1, with TRBD1 matching over 8 bases. The V gene's germline CDR1 is MNHEY and CDR2 SMNVEV (reference sequence). The CDR3 totals 17 residues. Losses at the gene ends were 0 bases for V and 3 bases for J; bases not matched to a gene: 9. The CDR3 nucleotides are TGTGCCAGCAGTTTATCCCCGGACAGGGACCCTTACACTGAAGCTTTCTTT. Translating gives CASSLSPDRDPYTEAFF.

This clone was recorded only once. This rearrangement joins TRBV7-6 to TRBJ1-3; TRBD1 aligns across 8 bases. The V gene's germline CDR1 is SGHVS and CDR2 FNYEAQ. The J segment lost 2 bases and the V segment lost 5 bases, leaving 8 bases of the junction unmatched. The CDR3 runs to 16 residues. The CDR3 spells CASSHGQGRPGNTIYF. For the CDR3, the DNA is TGTGCCAGCAGCCACGGACAGGGACGGCCTGGAAACACCATATATTTT.

The chain recombines TRBV5-1 with TRBJ2-2; possibly TRBD2 for D (5 bases). Between the trimmed V and J ends, which lost 3 bases and 6 bases, there was a span of 18 bases. Germline assignment: CDR1 SGHRS and CDR2 YFSETQ. The CDR3 is made up of 16 amino acids. CDR3 region: CASSWSSSTLAGELFF. The CDR3 nucleotides read TGCGCCAGCAGCTGGAGCTCTAGCACTCTGGCCGGGGAGCTGTTTTTT. Full variable domain (rest looked up from reference TRBV5-1 and TRBJ2-2): KAGVTQTPRYLIKTRGQQVTLSCSPISGHRSVSWYQQTPGQGLQFLFEYFSETQRNKGNFPGRFSGRQFSNSRSEMNVSTLELGDSALYLCASSWSSSTLAGELFFGEGSRLTVL.

The DNA of the CDR3 is TGTGCCAGCAGCTTAGGGGGGGCGGGAAATGAGCAGTTCTTC. Its translation is CASSLGGAGNEQFF. This chain links TRBV13 with TRBJ2-1; D tentatively reads TRBD1 or TRBD2 (6 bases each). V was cut by 0 bases and J by 7 bases, with 10 bases left in between. Germline-derived CDR1 and CDR2 are PRHDT and FYEKMQ (reference sequence). The CDR3 contains 14 residues.

This sequence joins TRBV25-1 and TRBJ2-5; D possibly uses TRBD1 or TRBD2 (5 bases each). This CDR3 spans 13 amino acids. CDR1 is MGHDK and CDR2 is SYGVNS in the germline V gene. V was pared by 1 base and J by 2 bases, with 5 bases between. In nucleotides, the CDR3 is TGTGCCAGCAGTGAATGGGGGCAAGAGACCCAGTACTTC. Its translation: CASSEWGQETQYF.

The rearrangement links TRBV7-9 to TRBJ2-7; 13 bases are a match to TRBD2. Germline V gene data show CDR1 as SEHNR and CDR2 as FQNEAQ (reference sequence). J was trimmed by 3 bases and V by 5 bases; bases with no gene match: 4. The CDR3 has 15 residues. CDR3 loop: CASSRGTSGVYEQYF. Written as DNA, the CDR3 is TGTGCCAGCAGCCGGGGGACTAGCGGGGTCTACGAGCAGTACTTC.

This clone was counted once. This chain links TRBV28 with TRBJ1-4; no clear D gene. This CDR3 is 15 amino acids long. Between the trimmed V and J ends, which lost 1 base and 0 bases, there was a span of 6 bases. Germline CDR1 reads MDHEN; CDR2 reads SYDVKM. The CDR3 coding sequence is TGTGCCAGCAGTTTATACGGTACAACTAATGAAAAACTGTTTTTT. Translation gives CASSLYGTTNEKLFF. The whole variable domain, remainder taken from reference TRBV28 and TRBJ1-4, is DVKVTQSSRYLVKRTGEKVFLECVQDMDHENMFWYRQDPGLGLRLIYFSYDVKMKEKGDIPEGYSVSREKKERFSLILESASTNQTSMYLCASSLYGTTNEKLFFGSGTQLSVL.

CDR3 sequence (DNA): TGTGCCAGCAGCTTGTCCACAGGGAGATCTTCCGAGCAGTACTTC. This translates into CASSLSTGRSSEQYF. The chain has TRBV7-9 and TRBJ2-7; D is perhaps TRBD1 (6 bases). Trimming shortened V by 3 bases and J by 6 bases, and 18 bases separated the two germline ends. Per germline, CDR1 SEHNR and CDR2 FQNEAQ (reference sequence). The CDR3 length is 15 residues.

The V call is TRBV5-1, the J call TRBJ2-7, with TRBD1 matching over 8 bases. V dropped 4 bases and J dropped 0; count of bases not matched to a gene: 9. CDR1 and CDR2 (germline): SGHRS, YFSETQ. CDR3 size: 16 residues. Here the CDR3 reads CASSATTGAVSYEQYF. DNA for the CDR3: TGCGCCAGCAGCGCAACGACAGGGGCGGTCTCCTACGAGCAGTACTTC.

The V and J genes are TRBV6-5 and TRBJ2-7; D possibly corresponds to TRBD2 (6 bases). The CDR3 length is 14 residues. V was pared by 8 bases and J by 2 bases, with 16 bases between. Germline CDR1 and CDR2: MNHEY and SVGAGI. CDR3 in DNA: TGTGCCAGCGGAAGGCGGAGGGCCCCCTACGAGCAGTACTTC. Translating gives CASGRRRAPYEQYF.

The V gene is TRBV6-5, the J gene TRBJ1-2, with 7 bases fitting TRBD1. The CDR3 is made up of 15 amino acids. V was pared by 2 bases and J by 1 base, with 4 bases of the junction left unmatched. Per germline, CDR1 MNHEY and CDR2 SVGAGI. CDR3 loop: CASSYGTADNYGYTF. The CDR3 nucleotides are TGTGCCAGCAGTTACGGGACAGCGGATAACTATGGCTACACCTTC.

The V gene is TRBV6-5, the J gene TRBJ1-2; weak D call: TRBD1 (5 bases). The CDR3 sequence is 14 residues long. Germline assignment: CDR1 MNHEY and CDR2 SVGAGI. The ends were cut back, 0 bases at V and 8 bases at J, with 13 bases in the middle. CDR3 nucleotides: TGTGCCAGCAGTTACTCGCGGGACTTCCAGGGCTACACCTTC. Residues: CASSYSRDFQGYTF.

The V gene is TRBV5-1, the J gene TRBJ2-7; 7 bases line up with TRBD1. V lost 4 bases and J lost 12; bases outside the gene matches: 7. The germline V gene has CDR1 SGHRS and CDR2 YFSETQ. The CDR3 loop spans 11 amino acids. DNA for the CDR3: TGCGCCAGCAGCACGGGACAGCACTTGTACTTC. Amino acids: CASSTGQHLYF.